These T cell receptor beta chains were read from a single sample in a study of control samples from healthy donors and cancer patients. TCRdb's table, derived via immunoSEQ multiplex PCR, lists solely in-frame clones and lacks some. The data hold 130,000 or so clones, with about 90% observed a single time. The sequenced sample consisted of blood. These receptors were taken from a man between 18 and 35 years old in good health. CDR3s include the opening cysteine and the closing phenylalanine or tryptophan. The D gene is left open where the match is weak. Size tells how often a clone was seen (once, few, many) or the class of an expanded clone, and some rows leave it out.

. . TRBJ1-3 TRBV9 CASSVNGVAGNTIYF TGTGCCAGCAGCGTTAATGGAGTAGCTGGAAACACCATATATTTT
. . TRBJ1-5 TRBV19 CASRSPGPQHF TGTGCCAGTAGGAGCCCGGGGCCCCAGCATTTT
. . TRBJ1-5 TRBV7-9 CASSSSLKGRGNQPQHF TGTGCCAGCAGCTCTTCACTCAAGGGTAGGGGCAATCAGCCCCAGCATTTT
. . TRBJ1-2 TRBV2 CASRHDGSRYGYTF TGTGCCAGCAGACACGACGGAAGCCGCTATGGCTACACCTTC
TRBD2 . TRBJ2-3 TRBV5-1 CASSFSGGSDTQYF TGCGCCAGCAGCTTTAGCGGGGGATCAGATACGCAGTATTTT
TRBD1 . TRBJ2-1 TRBV5-4 CASSPRDRSSYNEQFF TGTGCCAGCAGCCCCCGGGACAGAAGCTCCTACAATGAGCAGTTCTTC
. . TRBJ1-1 TRBV11-2 CASSSNGPNTEAFF TGTGCCAGCAGCTCCAATGGACCGAACACTGAAGCTTTCTTT
TRBD2 . TRBJ2-2 TRBV5-1 CASSLAASGPGELFF TGCGCCAGCAGCTTGGCGGCTAGCGGGCCCGGGGAGCTGTTTTTT
. once TRBJ2-7 TRBV3-1/TRBV3-2 CASSQEVFSYEQYF TGTGCCAGCAGCCAAGAAGTCTTCTCCTACGAGCAGTACTTC
. . TRBJ1-1 TRBV18 CASSTVGPAPEAFF TGTGCCAGCTCTACGGTTGGACCGGCCCCTGAAGCTTTCTTT
TRBD2 . TRBJ2-1 TRBV11-2 CASSPGLAGGWIDEQFF TGTGCCAGCAGCCCGGGACTAGCGGGGGGGTGGATCGATGAGCAGTTCTTC
. . TRBJ1-1 TRBV29-1 CSVAVGLMNTEAFF TGCAGCGTTGCTGTGGGACTCATGAACACTGAAGCTTTCTTT
TRBD1 . TRBJ2-5 TRBV7-2 CASSLSRGRETQYF TGTGCCAGCAGCTTATCGAGGGGGCGAGAGACCCAGTACTTC
. . TRBJ2-3 TRBV6-4 CASSDSFSTDTQYF TGTGCCAGCAGTGACTCCTTTAGCACAGATACGCAGTATTTT
TRBD2 . TRBJ2-1 TRBV30 CAWDSGGSSYNEQFF TGTGCCTGGGACTCGGGGGGTAGCTCCTACAATGAGCAGTTCTTC
. . TRBJ2-6 TRBV6-5 CASSYSTYSGANVLTF TGTGCCAGCAGTTACTCGACATACTCTGGGGCCAACGTCCTGACTTTC
. . TRBJ1-6 TRBV2 CASFKGPNSPLHF TGTGCCAGTTTTAAAGGGCCTAATTCACCCCTCCACTTT
TRBD1 . TRBJ1-6 TRBV5-4 CASSPIPGQGNSPLHF TGTGCCAGCAGCCCCATCCCGGGACAGGGTAATTCACCCCTCCACTTT
. . TRBJ2-1 TRBV7-3 CASSPTTRQTHEQFF TGTGCCAGCAGCCCGACAACCCGACAGACCCACGAGCAGTTCTTC
TRBD2 . TRBJ2-1 TRBV5-4 CASSGLDNEQFF TGTGCCAGCAGCGGACTAGACAATGAGCAGTTCTTC
. . TRBJ2-7 TRBV10-3 CAISESEAAYEQYF TGTGCCATCAGTGAGTCCGAGGCAGCTTACGAGCAGTACTTC
. . TRBJ2-3 TRBV10-3 CAISDGDTQYF TGTGCCATCAGTGATGGGGATACGCAGTATTTT
. few TRBJ1-3 TRBV2 CASRSQLTSSGNTIYF TGTGCCAGCAGGTCCCAGCTCACTAGCTCTGGAAACACCATATATTTT
. . TRBJ2-4 TRBV19 CASSIKAELAKNIQYF TGTGCCAGTAGTATCAAGGCAGAGCTAGCCAAAAACATTCAGTACTTC
. . TRBJ1-1 TRBV7-6 CASSTSAGVDTEAFF TGTGCCAGCAGCACATCAGCAGGGGTGGATACTGAAGCTTTCTTT
. . TRBJ1-1 TRBV7-8 CASSQNSGLMNTEAFF TGTGCCAGCAGCCAAAATAGTGGCCTTATGAACACTGAAGCTTTCTTT
. once TRBJ2-7 TRBV4-3 CASSQGGGPYEQYF TGCGCCAGCAGCCAAGGTGGGGGTCCCTACGAGCAGTACTTC
. . TRBJ2-7 TRBV5-1 CASSPADRLTYEQYF TGCGCCAGCAGCCCCGCTGACAGGTTAACCTACGAGCAGTACTTC
TRBD1 . TRBJ1-5 TRBV28 CASRPLPGQGGNQPQHF TGTGCCAGCAGACCCCTCCCGGGACAGGGTGGCAATCAGCCCCAGCATTTT
. . TRBJ1-3 TRBV6-5 CASSSQGVISGNTIYF TGTGCCAGCAGTTCCCAAGGGGTCATCTCTGGAAACACCATATATTTT
. . TRBJ1-6 TRBV5-1 CASSATSAGSPLHF TGCGCCAGCAGCGCTACCAGCGCCGGTTCACCCCTCCACTTT